Listed here are 23 T cell receptor beta chains from one sample, sequenced in a study of T cells after yellow fever vaccination. TCRdb independently ran MiXCR on the 5' RACE reads; one entry per CDR3 protein. The data hold about 300,000 distinct CDR3 sequences, with 8.7% observed a single time. Source: CD4+ T cells sorted from PBMCs, taken 5 days after the yellow fever booster vaccination. All receptors come from a man aged 18 to 29 who received the YFV17D yellow fever vaccine.

This chain connects TRBV4-3 to TRBJ2-5, with TRBD2 matching over 12 bases. The V segment lost 5 bases and the J segment 1 base; nucleotides outside the gene matches: 5. In germline, CDR1 is LGHNA, CDR2 YSLEER. The length of the CDR3 is 16 residues. The CDR3 loop reads CASSFGTSGPQETQYF. The CDR3 region has the DNA TGCGCCAGCAGCTTCGGGACTAGCGGGCCCCAAGAGACCCAGTACTTC.

The gene calls are TRBV4-1 and TRBJ1-2; D gene unclear. Germline CDR1 MGHRA, CDR2 YSYEKL. The V end lost 11 bases, the J end lost 4 bases, and 8 bases lay between the germline ends. The CDR3 length is 10 residues. The CDR3 nucleotides read TGCGCCTCCACGGGCTATGGCTACACCTTC. It is translated as CASTGYGYTF.

This sequence joins TRBV5-6 and TRBJ2-7, with 9 bases matching TRBD1. J gave up 2 bases and V 0 bases, and 3 bases lay outside the gene matches. The CDR3 contains 15 residues. Germline V gene data show CDR1 as SGHDT and CDR2 as YYEEEE. CDR3 residues: CASSLGQGVTYEQYF. The CDR3, as DNA: TGTGCCAGCAGCTTGGGACAGGGGGTTACCTACGAGCAGTACTTC.

The CDR3 nucleotides are TGTGCCAGCAGTTTTCGGCAGGGGGCTGCTAATGAAAAACTGTTTTTT. The encoded protein is CASSFRQGAANEKLFF. This rearrangement joins TRBV12-3 or TRBV12-4 to TRBJ1-4; 8 nucleotides match TRBD1. V gave up 3 bases and J gave up 3 bases; unmatched junction bases: 6. The CDR3 contains 16 residues.

This clonotype turned up a few times. The chain links TRBV20-1 to TRBJ2-1; D is perhaps TRBD1 or TRBD2 (6 bases each). Trimming left V 3 bases short and J 7 bases short, with 22 bases between. There are 16 residues in the CDR3. Germline V gene lookup returns CDR1 DFQATT and CDR2 SNEGSKA (reference sequence). For the CDR3, the DNA is TGCAGTGCTAGGCCGGCCGAACGGGGGCCTGGGAATGAGCAGTTCTTC. Amino acids: CSARPAERGPGNEQFF.

Only a few counts were recorded for this clonotype. V usage is TRBV7-8 and J usage is TRBJ2-7; 8 nucleotides agree with TRBD1. CDR1 and CDR2 from the germline V gene are SGHVS and FQNEAQ. This CDR3 is 14 amino acids long. The junction had 5 bases not matched to a gene; V was cut back by 2 bases and J by 5 bases. CDR3 region: CASSLTGGVDEQYV. CDR3 DNA: TGTGCCAGCAGCTTAACAGGGGGTGTCGACGAGCAGTACGTC.

The rearrangement joins TRBV7-2 to TRBJ2-1; 8 bases are a match to TRBD1. V was clipped by 4 bases and J by 4 bases; unmatched bases: 3. The CDR3 is 14 residues long. From germline, CDR1 is SGHTA and CDR2 FQGNSA. CDR3 DNA sequence: TGTGCCAGCAGCTGGGGACAGGAATACAATGAGCAGTTCTTC. Translated, it gives CASSWGQEYNEQFF.

The chain recombines TRBV18 with TRBJ2-3, with 12 bases lining up with TRBD2. The CDR3 extends over 16 amino acids. Trimming took 3 bases from V and 8 from J; bases not matched to a gene: 9. Germline CDR1 and CDR2: KGHSH and LQKENI. CDR3 amino acids: CASSPVASGGAGTQYF. Here the CDR3 DNA reads TGTGCCAGCTCACCTGTGGCTAGCGGGGGGGCTGGTACGCAGTATTTT.

The V and J genes are TRBV10-1 and TRBJ2-2; maybe TRBD2 (5 bases). V lost 8 bases and J lost 5, with 6 bases in between. CDR1 is WNHNN, CDR2 SYGVQD, per germline (reference sequence). The CDR3 is made up of 11 amino acids. CDR3 sequence reads: CASEGTGELFF. In nucleotides, the CDR3 is TGCGCCAGCGAGGGAACCGGGGAGCTGTTTTTT.

There are many counts of this clonotype. The chain is built from TRBV6-2 or TRBV6-3 and TRBJ2-7; TRBD2 matches 7 bases. CDR3 size: 13 residues. Per the germline V gene, CDR1 is MNHEY and CDR2 is SVGEGT. The trim removed 6 bases at V and 2 bases at J, leaving 4 bases unmatched. This CDR3 is CASSRSGAYEQYV. As DNA, the CDR3 is TGTGCCAGCAGCCGCAGCGGGGCCTACGAGCAGTACGTC.

This clonotype showed up many times. The chain's CDR3 is CASSRLGDRSYEQYF. In DNA form, the CDR3 reads TGTGCCAGCAGCCGCCTTGGGGATCGCTCCTACGAGCAGTACTTC. This chain joins TRBV7-9 and TRBJ2-7; D remains unclear. Trimming cost V 5 bases and J 0 bases, with 14 bases left between them. The CDR3 is 15 amino acids. The germline V gene has CDR1 SEHNR and CDR2 FQNEAQ (reference sequence).

This rearrangement joins TRBV18 to TRBJ2-7; TRBD1 agrees at 7 bases. Per germline, CDR1 KGHSH and CDR2 LQKENI. The V and J ends lost 5 bases and 0 bases, in that order; junction bases with no gene match: 1. The CDR3 has 13 amino acids. CDR3 protein: CASSEGASYEQYF. CDR3 nucleotides: TGTGCCAGCTCAGAGGGGGCCTCCTACGAGCAGTACTTC.

There are many counts of this clonotype. The V and J genes are TRBV7-2 and TRBJ2-5, with D possibly being TRBD2 (5 bases). Germline values: CDR1 SGHTA, CDR2 FQGNSA. This CDR3 comprises 18 residues. The ends were cut back, 4 bases at V and 0 bases at J, with 21 bases in the middle. The CDR3 is CASSSRRGYRSYQETQYF. CDR3 nucleotides: TGTGCCAGCAGCTCCAGGCGCGGGTACAGATCGTACCAAGAGACCCAGTACTTC.

In this sample, this clonotype turned up a few times. The chain links TRBV3-1 to TRBJ2-1; 7 nucleotides match TRBD1. CDR3 length: 16 amino acids. V dropped 1 base and J dropped 2; count of bases not matched to a gene: 5. Germline V gene data show CDR1 as LGHDT and CDR2 as YNNKEL (reference sequence). The CDR3 loop reads CASSQAGTVAYNEQFF. In DNA form, the CDR3 reads TGTGCCAGCAGCCAAGCTGGGACAGTGGCCTACAATGAGCAGTTCTTC.

There are many counts of this clonotype. The chain is built from TRBV5-4 and TRBJ2-7, with TRBD1 matching over 7 bases. The V and J ends lost 5 bases and 3 bases, in that order; junction bases with no gene match: 8. CDR1 is SGHNT, CDR2 YYREEE, per germline (reference sequence). The CDR3 runs to 14 residues. CDR3 protein: CASRPGQDLYEQYV. The DNA for the CDR3 is TGTGCCAGCAGACCCGGACAGGATCTCTACGAGCAGTACGTC.

This clonotype occurred once. Likely a read error: the CDR3 ends without its conserved phenylalanine or tryptophan. The rearrangement links TRBV20-1 to TRBJ2-6; D not certain. Germline assignment: CDR1 DFQATT and CDR2 SNEGSKA (reference sequence). The ends were cut back, 3 bases at V and 0 bases at J, with 6 bases in the middle. The CDR3 length is 14 residues. The CDR3 here is CSASQNSGANVLTL. CDR3 nucleotides: TGCAGTGCTAGCCAGAACTCTGGGGCCAACGTCCTGACTTTG.

The table lists this clonotype with a few counts. This chain connects TRBV20-1 to TRBJ1-2, with a weak D call TRBD1 (6 bases). Trimming took off 5 bases at V and 2 bases at J, with 12 bases between the two ends. Germline assignment: CDR1 DFQATT and CDR2 SNEGSKA (reference sequence). The CDR3 length is 13 residues. In DNA form, the CDR3 reads TGCAGTGCTGGCGGGACACCAAACTATGGCTACACCTTC. Translation gives CSAGGTPNYGYTF.

This clonotype has more than one count but fewer than ten. The J gene is TRBJ2-7, the V gene TRBV15; 11 bases fit TRBD1. Germline CDR1 and CDR2: LNHNV and YYDKDF (reference sequence). This CDR3 has 16 residues. The V segment lost 1 base and the J segment 4 bases; nucleotides outside the gene matches: 6. This CDR3 is CATSRAGTGGLYEQYF. CDR3 coding DNA: TGTGCCACCAGCAGAGCAGGGACAGGGGGTCTATACGAGCAGTACTTC.

This clonotype was recorded many times. The J gene is TRBJ2-3, the V gene TRBV7-2, with no clear D. The CDR3 loop spans 13 amino acids. Germline V gives CDR1 SGHTA, CDR2 FQGNSA. With 3 bases removed from V and 4 bases from J, the gap between germline ends came to 8 bases. The CDR3 spells CASSLEYPDTQYF. In DNA, the CDR3 is TGTGCCAGCAGCTTGGAATACCCAGATACGCAGTATTTT.

This clonotype came up a few times. The J gene is TRBJ2-7, the V gene TRBV7-3; D uncertain. In germline, CDR1 is SGHTA, CDR2 FQGTGA. V was cut by 5 bases and J by 6 bases, with 14 bases left in between. This CDR3 has 13 residues. The CDR3 region has the DNA TGTGCCAGCAGCCCCTCGCAGTCCCTCGAGCAGTACTTC. This encodes CASSPSQSLEQYF.

The J gene is TRBJ2-1, the V gene TRBV6-1; possible D gene TRBD1, 6 bases. The germline V and J ends were trimmed by 8 bases and 0 bases, with 14 bases remaining between them. The CDR3 extends over 15 amino acids. Germline V CDR1 and CDR2: MNHNS, SASEGT. CDR3 DNA sequence: TGTGCCAGCTGCAGGGGTCTCAGCTCCTACAATGAGCAGTTCTTC. This sequence encodes CASCRGLSSYNEQFF.

The chain recombines TRBV27 with TRBJ2-6; tentative D call: TRBD1 (5 bases). Deletions cut 0 bases from V and 0 bases from J, with 12 bases between. The CDR3 loop spans 18 amino acids. Per germline, CDR1 MNHEY and CDR2 SMNVEV (reference sequence). The CDR3 DNA reads as TGTGCCAGCAGTTTATCGTGGCAGGGCGACTCTGGGGCCAACGTCCTGACTTTC. It encodes CASSLSWQGDSGANVLTF.

This clonotype was counted a few times. This chain uses TRBV6-2 or TRBV6-3 with TRBJ1-1; D is perhaps TRBD1 (6 bases). Germline lookup yields CDR1 MNHEY and CDR2 SVGEGT. V lost 4 bases, J lost 5 bases, and 14 bases lay in between. This CDR3 contains 14 residues. Here the CDR3 reads CASSLWGRGTEAFF. For the CDR3, the DNA is TGTGCCAGCAGTTTGTGGGGGCGCGGGACTGAAGCTTTCTTT.